The rows below give T cell receptor beta chains drawn from one sample of a study of shared clonotypes between healthy human individuals. Assay: immunoSEQ multiplex PCR; the TCRdb copy retains only in-frame clones and omits some. The data contain 900,000 to 1,200,000 clones, 70% to 80% of them singletons. Sequenced sample: memory CD4+ T cells from PBMCs. These receptors came from a man aged 18 to 30 in good health. Some clones in this sample may be carry-over from other donors' samples. Both conserved end residues are part of each CDR3. D genes are given only for firm matches. Some rows have no size entry. The others give once, few or many, or a class for an expanded clone.

.	TRBV19	.	13	TRBJ2-4	TGTGCCAGTACTCTCCTAGGGACCAACATTCAGTACTTC	CASTLLGTNIQYF
.	TRBV29-1	many	12	TRBJ1-2	TGCAGCGTTGTTAAGGGGGTCGATGGCTACACCTTC	CSVVKGVDGYTF
.	TRBV5-1	once	16	TRBJ2-1	TGCGCCAGCAGCTTGGCTCCTAGCCATTCCTACAATGAGCAGTTCTTC	CASSLAPSHSYNEQFF
.	TRBV6-5	.	11	TRBJ1-1	TGTGCCAGCATATCTTGGCCTGAAGCTTTCTTT	CASISWPEAFF
.	TRBV7-2	.	14	TRBJ2-7	TGTGCCAGCAGCTTAGATGCCAGGTCCCGCGAGCAGTACTTC	CASSLDARSREQYF
TRBD1	TRBV6-5	.	16	TRBJ1-5	TGTGCCAGCAGGTACCCCAGGGGGCTAGGTAATCAGCCCCAGCATTTT	CASRYPRGLGNQPQHF
.	TRBV5-4	few	18	TRBJ2-5	TGTGCCAGCAGCTTGGCTGGCAGGGGGCTAGCGGGGCAAGAGACCCAGTACTTC	CASSLAGRGLAGQETQYF
TRBD2	TRBV27	.	16	TRBJ2-3	TGTGCCAGCAGTTTATGGCGCGGGGGTAGGTCAGATACGCAGTATTTT	CASSLWRGGRSDTQYF
TRBD2	TRBV29-1	.	12	TRBJ2-5	TGCAGCGTTGTTAGCGGGGAAGAGACCCAGTACTTC	CSVVSGEETQYF
TRBD1	TRBV15	.	17	TRBJ2-3	TGTGCCACCAGCGAGCCGGGACAGGGGTATCGCACAGATACGCAGTATTTT	CATSEPGQGYRTDTQYF
.	TRBV5-1	.	14	TRBJ1-2	TGCGCCAGCAGCTTGGCGGACGCTAGCTATGGCTACACCTTC	CASSLADASYGYTF